This T cell receptor (beta chain) was observed in a study of cytomegalovirus exposure and HLA in healthy donors. For the study at large: Tens of millions of unique TCRs from HLA-typed donors were held in an early release of data.

J lost 5 bases, V lost 0 bases, and 7 bases had no gene match. In germline, CDR1 is MNHEY, CDR2 SMNVEV (reference sequence). This CDR3 contains 15 residues. The PCR had 60 Vbeta and 13 Jbeta primers. Assay used: immunoSEQ multiplex PCR; TCRdb lists only in-frame clones, some missing. The repertoire consists of 110,000 to 150,000 clones, with 60% to 85% occurring once and the leading ten covering about 6.5%. The sequence came from a young man in good health and CMV-seronegative. Sequencing input: PBMCs. This rearrangement joins TRBV27 to TRBJ2-7; 7 nucleotides agree with TRBD1. The CDR3 DNA sequence: TGTGCCAGCAGTTTATCGGTAGAGGGGGCTGACGAGCAGTACTTC. Amino acids: CASSLSVEGADEQYF.